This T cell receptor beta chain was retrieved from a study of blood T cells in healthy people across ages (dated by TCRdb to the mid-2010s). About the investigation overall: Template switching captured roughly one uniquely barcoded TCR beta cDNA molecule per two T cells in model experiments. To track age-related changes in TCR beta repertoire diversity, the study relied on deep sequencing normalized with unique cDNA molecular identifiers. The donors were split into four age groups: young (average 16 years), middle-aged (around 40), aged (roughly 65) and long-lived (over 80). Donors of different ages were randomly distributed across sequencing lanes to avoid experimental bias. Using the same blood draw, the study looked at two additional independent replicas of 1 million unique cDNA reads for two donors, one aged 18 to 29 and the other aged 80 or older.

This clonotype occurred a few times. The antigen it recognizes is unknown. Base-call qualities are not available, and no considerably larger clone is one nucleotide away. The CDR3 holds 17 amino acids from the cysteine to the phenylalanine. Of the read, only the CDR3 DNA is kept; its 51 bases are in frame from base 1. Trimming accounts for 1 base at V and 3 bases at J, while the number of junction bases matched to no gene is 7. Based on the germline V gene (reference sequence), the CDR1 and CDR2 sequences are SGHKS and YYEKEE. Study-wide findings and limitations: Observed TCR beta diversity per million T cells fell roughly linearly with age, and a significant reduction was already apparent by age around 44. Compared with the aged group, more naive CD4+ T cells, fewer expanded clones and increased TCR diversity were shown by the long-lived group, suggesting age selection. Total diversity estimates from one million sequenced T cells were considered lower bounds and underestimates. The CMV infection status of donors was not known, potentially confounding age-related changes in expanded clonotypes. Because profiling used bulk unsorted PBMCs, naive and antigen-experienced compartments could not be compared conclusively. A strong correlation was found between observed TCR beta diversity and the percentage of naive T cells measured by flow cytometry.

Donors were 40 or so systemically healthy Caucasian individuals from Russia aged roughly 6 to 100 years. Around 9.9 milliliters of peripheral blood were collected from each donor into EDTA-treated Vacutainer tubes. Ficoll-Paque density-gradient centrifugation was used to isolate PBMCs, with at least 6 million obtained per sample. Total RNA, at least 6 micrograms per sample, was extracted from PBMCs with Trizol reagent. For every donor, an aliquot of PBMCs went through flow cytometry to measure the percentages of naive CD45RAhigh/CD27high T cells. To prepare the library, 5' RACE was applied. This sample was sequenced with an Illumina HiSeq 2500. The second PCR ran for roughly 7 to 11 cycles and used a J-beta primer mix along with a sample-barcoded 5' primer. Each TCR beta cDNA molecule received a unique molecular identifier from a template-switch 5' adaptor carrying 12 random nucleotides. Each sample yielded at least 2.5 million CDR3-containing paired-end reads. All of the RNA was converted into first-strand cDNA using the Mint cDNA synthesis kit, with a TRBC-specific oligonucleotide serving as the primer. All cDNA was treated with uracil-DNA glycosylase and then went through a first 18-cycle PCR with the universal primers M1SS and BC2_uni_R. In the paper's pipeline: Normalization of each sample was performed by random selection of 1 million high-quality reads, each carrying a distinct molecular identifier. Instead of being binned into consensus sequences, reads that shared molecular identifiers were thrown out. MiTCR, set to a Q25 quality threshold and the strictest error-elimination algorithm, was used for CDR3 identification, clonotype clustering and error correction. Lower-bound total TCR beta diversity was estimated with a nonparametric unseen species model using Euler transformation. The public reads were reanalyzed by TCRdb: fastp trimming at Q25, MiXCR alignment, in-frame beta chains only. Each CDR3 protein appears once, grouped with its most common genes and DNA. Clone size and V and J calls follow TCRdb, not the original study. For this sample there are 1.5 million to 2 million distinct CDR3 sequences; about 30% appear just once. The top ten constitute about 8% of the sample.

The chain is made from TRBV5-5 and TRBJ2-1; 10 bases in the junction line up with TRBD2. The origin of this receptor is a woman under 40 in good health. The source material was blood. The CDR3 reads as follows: CASSLPPIAGGYNEQFF. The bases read TGTGCCAGCAGCTTGCCCCCCATAGCGGGAGGCTACAATGAGCAGTTCTTC.